The clone carrying this T cell receptor (beta chain) appeared once. In blood CD8+ and CD4+ T cells, TCR beta underwent sequencing. Negative magnetic isolation gave CD8+ and CD4+ cells; FACS enriched CD8+ TEMRA. This sample was taken from a study of CD8 T cells in Susac syndrome. Germline loops: CDR1 MGHRA, CDR2 YSYEKL. CDR3 length: 15 residues. V lost 4 bases, J lost 3 bases, and 16 bases lay in between. Random hexamers were used to reverse transcribe roughly 0.45 to 1 ug of RNA. TCRdb re-analysed the immunoSEQ multiplex PCR reads in MiXCR, keeping a single row per CDR3 protein. The repertoire holds roughly 400,000 distinct CDR3 sequences, with approximately 85% as singletons.

Sequenced input: CD8+ T cells from PBMCs. The source is a human donor with multiple sclerosis. The V call is TRBV4-1, the J call TRBJ2-7; TRBD2 is a possible D gene (5 bases). The CDR3 DNA reads TGCGCCAGCAGCCTCCTCCGGGAAGGAGTCTACGAGCAGTACTTC. It encodes CASSLLREGVYEQYF.